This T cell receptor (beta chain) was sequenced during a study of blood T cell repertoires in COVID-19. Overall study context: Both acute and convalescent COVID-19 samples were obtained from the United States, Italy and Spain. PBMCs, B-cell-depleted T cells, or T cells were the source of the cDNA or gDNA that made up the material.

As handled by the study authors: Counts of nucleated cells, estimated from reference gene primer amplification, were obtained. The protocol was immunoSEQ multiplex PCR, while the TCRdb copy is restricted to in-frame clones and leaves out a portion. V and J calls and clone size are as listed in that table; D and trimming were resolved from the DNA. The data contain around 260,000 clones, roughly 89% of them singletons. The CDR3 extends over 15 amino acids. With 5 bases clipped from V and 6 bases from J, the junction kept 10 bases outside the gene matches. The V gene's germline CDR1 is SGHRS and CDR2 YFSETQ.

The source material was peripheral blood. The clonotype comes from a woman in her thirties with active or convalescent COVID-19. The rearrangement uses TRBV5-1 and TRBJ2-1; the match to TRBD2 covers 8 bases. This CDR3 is CASSLAPGGPNEQFF. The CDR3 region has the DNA TGCGCCAGCAGTCTAGCCCCGGGGGGGCCCAATGAGCAGTTCTTC.